The clone carrying this T cell receptor (beta chain) was observed a few times. Its antigen remains unidentified. These data come from a study of blood T cells in healthy people across ages. Study-level points and caveats: Diversity figures derived from one million T cells were judged to underestimate the true value. CMV infection status of these donors was not known.

The authors ran a second PCR of 7 to 11 cycles using a sample-barcoded 5' primer and a J-beta primer mix. TCRdb used MiXCR to reprocess the 5' RACE reads, holding one entry per CDR3 protein. Of approximately 810,000 distinct CDR3 sequences in the sample, roughly 35% are singletons; the top ten hold 10% to 15%. Per sample, a minimum of 6.5 million PBMCs were isolated. V lost 0 bases and J lost 0, with 14 bases in between. This CDR3 contains 17 residues. Germline V CDR1 and CDR2: MGHRA, YSYEKL. The rearrangement joins TRBV4-1 to TRBJ1-1; weak D call: TRBD1 (5 bases). The sample comprised blood. The sequence derives from a man between 18 and 35 years old in good health. The chain's CDR3 is CASSQDPLAGMNTEAFF. CDR3 coding DNA: TGCGCCAGCAGCCAAGATCCCCTAGCAGGGATGAACACTGAAGCTTTCTTT.